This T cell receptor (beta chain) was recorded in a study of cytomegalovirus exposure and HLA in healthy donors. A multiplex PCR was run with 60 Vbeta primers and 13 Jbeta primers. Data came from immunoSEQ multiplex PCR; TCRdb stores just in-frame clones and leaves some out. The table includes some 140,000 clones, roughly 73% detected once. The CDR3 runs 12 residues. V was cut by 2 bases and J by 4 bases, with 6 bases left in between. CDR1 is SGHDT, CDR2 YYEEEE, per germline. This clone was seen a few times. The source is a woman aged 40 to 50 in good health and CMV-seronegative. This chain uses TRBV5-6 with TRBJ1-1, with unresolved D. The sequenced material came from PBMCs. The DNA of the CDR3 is TGTGCCAGCAGCTTTGACATCACTGAAGCTTTCTTT. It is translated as CASSFDITEAFF.